The entry below gives a single TCR beta chain sequence along with its context. Its specificity is not known. This sample stems from a study of cytomegalovirus exposure and HLA in healthy donors. A multiplex PCR was run with 60 Vbeta primers and 13 Jbeta primers. Here immunoSEQ multiplex PCR was the method, and the copy in TCRdb shows in-frame clones only, minus some. The profile covers some 140,000 clones, with about four fifths appearing a single time and under 5.5% taken by the ten largest. CDR1 is MRHNA, CDR2 SNTAGT, per germline. CDR3 length equals 15 residues. Trimming shortened V by 5 bases and J by 1 base, and 13 bases separated the two germline ends. Notes on the study in general: The study recorded over 150 TCR beta chains that were cytomegalovirus-associated. Using a false discovery rate of 0.05, a later analysis showed that 15,000 to 20,000 TCR beta sequences were associated with HLA alleles.

The sequencing input was PBMCs. The sequence was collected from a young man in good health. The chain employs TRBV6-4 and TRBJ2-3, with D possibly TRBD1 on 6 matching bases. The CDR3 is CASSREQGGTDTQYF. DNA for the CDR3: TGTGCCAGCAGTCGCGAACAGGGAGGCACAGATACGCAGTATTTT.